This T cell receptor (beta chain) emerged from a study of T cells expressing NK-cell markers. The germline V gene has CDR1 DFQATT and CDR2 SNEGSKA (reference sequence). CDR3 length: 16 residues. No DNA is given; TCRdb re-called the 5' RACE reads and lists each CDR3 protein once. The sample has fewer than 300,000 distinct CDR3 sequences. Sequenced sample: blood T cells: a sorted CD56 or NKG2C T cell subset, CD4+ or CD8+ T cells, or bulk PBMC T cells (not recorded which). V and J are TRBV20-1 and TRBJ2-1; TCRdb names TRBD2, which stays unverified in the absence of DNA. The sequence came from a woman between 18 and 70 years old in good health. The CDR3 here is CSAIGTSGSSYNEQFF.